Detailed here is one TCR beta chain. Produced via immunoSEQ multiplex PCR; TCRdb's table is partial and in-frame only. The sample has more than 1 million clones, 75% to 85% seen once. Germline-derived CDR1 and CDR2 are SNHLY and FYNNEI. Germline trimming cut 8 bases from V and 2 bases from J; bases unmatched to any gene: 3. The CDR3 totals 12 residues. These data are taken from a study of shared clonotypes between healthy human individuals. This TCR came from a young man in good health. Some clones in this sample may be carry-over from other donors' samples. The sample comprised memory CD4+ T cells from PBMCs. Subset reported: CD45RA-negative fraction. The chain recombines TRBV2 with TRBJ2-7; TRBD1 aligns across 7 bases. In DNA form, the CDR3 reads TGTGCCAGCGGGACAGATACCTACGAGCAGTACTTC. Translation gives CASGTDTYEQYF.